The 23 T cell receptor beta chains below were found in one sample sequenced in a study of Ad26.COV2.S vaccination and SARS-CoV-2 variants. The method was immunoSEQ multiplex PCR; TCRdb's version includes in-frame clones alone and lacks a portion of them. This sample has over 300,000 clones; approximately 83% occur once, and the top ten carry almost 7.5%. Treatment in this sample: over 15 received Ad26.COV2.S at low or high dose, single or two shots; 5 received placebo; per-sample allocation not given. Repertoires come from day 63 after the first vaccine or placebo injection. The sequences come from peripheral blood, collected in a trial of Ad26.COV2.S vaccine versus placebo. The receptors derive from a person aged 18 to 59 who received the Ad26.COV2.S COVID-19 vaccine or a placebo.

The rearrangement joins TRBV9 to TRBJ1-4; 8 nucleotides match TRBD1. From germline, CDR1 is SGDLS and CDR2 YYNGEE. The V and J ends lost 3 bases and 8 bases, in that order; junction bases with no gene match: 18. The CDR3 loop spans 18 amino acids. CDR3 in amino acids: CASSADSRGLLGLEKLFF. CDR3 nucleotide sequence: TGTGCCAGCAGCGCGGACTCCAGGGGGCTGTTAGGGTTGGAAAAACTGTTTTTT. Supplemented by reference TRBV9 and TRBJ1-4, the full variable domain reads DSGVTQTPKHLITATGQRVTLRCSPRSGDLSVYWYQQSLDQGLQFLIQYYNGEERAKGNILERFSAQQFPDLHSELNLSSLELGDSALYFCASSADSRGLLGLEKLFFGSGTQLSVL.

This chain uses TRBV5-1 with TRBJ2-1; 7 bases fit TRBD2. The germline gives CDR1 SGHRS, CDR2 YFSETQ. Trimming removed 4 bases from V and 5 bases from J; junction bases left unmatched: 15. The CDR3 is made up of 17 amino acids. CDR3 residues: CASSGRRAGPPDNEQFF. CDR3 DNA sequence: TGCGCCAGCAGCGGCAGACGAGCGGGACCTCCTGACAATGAGCAGTTCTTC.

This clone occurred a few times. V usage is TRBV24-1 and J usage is TRBJ1-2; D gene uncertain. Germline loops: CDR1 KGHDR, CDR2 SFDVKD. Trimming pared 0 bases from V and 7 bases from J, leaving 5 bases between. The CDR3 has 12 amino acids. CDR3 sequence (DNA): TGTGCCACCAGTGATTTGGTCATTGGCTACACCTTC. Its protein is CATSDLVIGYTF.

The gene calls are TRBV4-1 and TRBJ2-7; tentatively, D is TRBD2 (5 bases). CDR1 is MGHRA, CDR2 YSYEKL, per germline. This CDR3 contains 15 residues. Trimming stripped 2 bases from V and 6 bases from J, with 17 bases between. CDR3 nucleotides: TGCGCCAGCAGCCAAAAAACGGGGTTTCGCAGCGAGCAGTACTTC. Residues: CASSQKTGFRSEQYF.

The chain couples TRBV27 to TRBJ1-3; the match to TRBD1 covers 7 bases. CDR1 is MNHEY, CDR2 SMNVEV, per germline (reference sequence). V dropped 6 bases and J dropped 3; count of bases not matched to a gene: 8. The length of the CDR3 is 15 residues. The CDR3 sequence is CASRRGPGLGNTIYF. CDR3 bases: TGTGCCAGCAGGAGGGGGCCGGGACTTGGAAACACCATATATTTT.

This clone was seen just once. This rearrangement joins TRBV19 to TRBJ1-5; D might be TRBD1 (5 bases). V lost 7 bases and J 7 bases, leaving 14 bases between the germline ends. The CDR3 is made up of 13 amino acids. Germline V gene data show CDR1 as LNHDA and CDR2 as SQIVND (reference sequence). The DNA of the CDR3 is TGTGCCAGTACTGGGGGAATGGACCAGCCCCAGCATTTT. Its translation is CASTGGMDQPQHF.

This chain links TRBV6-5 with TRBJ1-2, with TRBD1 identical over 9 bases. There are 15 residues in the CDR3. In germline, CDR1 is MNHEY, CDR2 SVGAGI. V trimming: 11 bases; J trimming: 8 bases; junction bases outside the gene matches: 18. The CDR3 nucleotides read TGTGCCCTGGGGGTGACAGGGGGGACTTTAAAGGGCTACACCTTC. Amino acids: CALGVTGGTLKGYTF.

This clone came up a few times. The rearrangement uses TRBV29-1 and TRBJ1-1; 8 nucleotides line up with TRBD1. The CDR3 totals 14 residues. After removal of 5 bases from V and 10 bases from J, the junction contained 15 bases not matched to a gene. Looked up from germline, CDR1 is SQVTM and CDR2 is ANQGSEA. The CDR3 here is CSVLPLTDRGGAFF. In DNA form, the CDR3 reads TGCAGCGTTTTACCCCTTACCGACAGGGGTGGAGCTTTCTTT.

The chain joins TRBV5-8 to TRBJ1-5; D possibly corresponds to TRBD1 (5 bases). Deletions cut 0 bases from V and 7 bases from J, with 14 bases between. The germline V gene encodes CDR1 SGHTS and CDR2 YDEGEE. The CDR3 covers 15 residues. The CDR3 sequence: CASSLEIGGGQPQHF. The DNA for the CDR3 is TGTGCCAGCAGCTTGGAGATAGGCGGGGGACAGCCCCAGCATTTT.

The chain is built from TRBV18 and TRBJ1-3; no definite D call. CDR3 size: 13 residues. V was clipped by 5 bases and J by 0 bases, with 5 bases between them. The germline V gene has CDR1 KGHSH and CDR2 LQKENI. In nucleotides, the CDR3 is TGTGCCAGCTCAGCTGGCTCTGGAAACACCATATATTTT. Its protein product is CASSAGSGNTIYF.

There are a few counts of this clone. V usage is TRBV19 and J usage is TRBJ1-5; no clear D gene. The V and J ends lost 1 base and 5 bases respectively, with 15 bases between them. CDR1 is LNHDA and CDR2 is SQIVND in the germline V gene (reference sequence). CDR3 length equals 16 residues. CDR3 residues: CASSIGKGSIDQPQHF. The CDR3 coding sequence is TGTGCCAGTAGTATAGGTAAAGGGAGTATCGATCAGCCCCAGCATTTT.

The chain recombines TRBV12-3 or TRBV12-4 with TRBJ2-5; 12 positions match TRBD1. CDR3 length equals 13 residues. J gave up 7 bases and V 6 bases, and 3 bases lay outside the gene matches. The CDR3 bases are TGTGCCAGCAGGGGGACAGGGGGCACGACCCAGTACTTC. Encoded protein: CASRGTGGTTQYF.

This clone has just a few counts. This sequence joins TRBV7-2 and TRBJ2-3; TRBD1 or TRBD2 may be the D gene (5 bases each). CDR3 length: 16 residues. CDR1 is SGHTA and CDR2 is FQGNSA in the germline V gene. The V end lost 5 bases, the J end lost 0 bases, and 15 bases lay between the germline ends. CDR3 coding DNA: TGTGCCAGCAGCCCTAAGGGGCGGGCTAGCACAGATACGCAGTATTTT. Translating gives CASSPKGRASTDTQYF.

This clone occurred a few times. This chain joins TRBV27 and TRBJ1-6; no reliable D call. The germline V gene has CDR1 MNHEY and CDR2 SMNVEV (reference sequence). The CDR3 is 17 amino acids. V lost 5 bases to trimming and J lost 4 bases, with 18 bases between them. Here the CDR3 reads CASSRARAVGYNSPLHF. For the CDR3, the DNA is TGTGCCAGCAGTCGCGCCCGGGCAGTGGGGTATAATTCACCCCTCCACTTT.

This chain uses TRBV24-1 with TRBJ1-5, with 8 bases identical to TRBD1. The CDR3 extends over 15 amino acids. Germline values: CDR1 KGHDR, CDR2 SFDVKD. After removal of 4 bases from V and 2 bases from J, the junction contained 3 bases not matched to a gene. CDR3 region: CATSDPGQGNQPQHF. Written as DNA, the CDR3 is TGTGCCACCAGTGACCCGGGACAGGGCAATCAGCCCCAGCATTTT.

The chain links TRBV5-6 to TRBJ2-3; 10 nucleotides match TRBD2. The CDR3 has 16 amino acids. Germline lookup yields CDR1 SGHDT and CDR2 YYEEEE. Trimming took 0 bases from V and 2 from J; bases not matched to a gene: 3. The DNA of the CDR3 is TGTGCCAGCAGCTTGGAACTAGCGGGGTACACAGATACGCAGTATTTT. This translates into CASSLELAGYTDTQYF.

The V and J genes are TRBV29-1 and TRBJ2-1; 7 bases agree with TRBD1. This CDR3 comprises 12 residues. Looked up from germline, CDR1 is SQVTM and CDR2 is ANQGSEA. V was pared by 0 bases and J by 12 bases, with 5 bases of the junction left unmatched. This CDR3 is CSVEDRGGRQFF. CDR3 nucleotide sequence: TGCAGCGTTGAAGATAGAGGGGGCAGGCAGTTCTTC.

The rearrangement uses TRBV3-1 (or the pseudogene TRBV3-2) and TRBJ1-1; 7 nucleotides align to TRBD1. Trimming removed 2 bases from V and 1 base from J; junction bases left unmatched: 1. In germline, CDR1 is LGHDT, CDR2 YNNKEL (reference sequence). This CDR3 spans 14 amino acids. CDR3 region: CASSQRDRNTEAFF. The CDR3 DNA reads as TGTGCCAGCAGCCAAAGGGACAGGAACACTGAAGCTTTCTTT.

This rearrangement joins TRBV30 to TRBJ2-3; D remains ambiguous. This CDR3 has 12 residues. Trimming took off 3 bases at V and 0 bases at J, with 4 bases between the two ends. Germline values: CDR1 GTSNPN, CDR2 SVGIG (reference sequence). CDR3 loop: CAWSGSTDTQYF. The CDR3 region has the DNA TGTGCCTGGAGCGGGAGCACAGATACGCAGTATTTT.

The chain carries TRBV5-1 and TRBJ1-1; no clear D gene. V lost 1 base and J lost 3, with 7 bases in between. The CDR3 is made up of 13 amino acids. Germline V CDR1 and CDR2: SGHRS, YFSETQ. The CDR3 here is CASSLYDDTEAFF. As DNA, the CDR3 is TGCGCCAGCAGCTTGTATGATGACACTGAAGCTTTCTTT.

The genes are TRBV6-5 and TRBJ1-5; D is uncertain. Trimming stripped 4 bases from V and 2 bases from J, with 9 bases between. CDR3 length: 14 amino acids. Germline V gene sequence: CDR1 MNHEY, CDR2 SVGAGI. This CDR3 is CASSWLGGNQPQHF. The CDR3 nucleotides are TGTGCCAGCAGTTGGCTGGGAGGCAATCAGCCCCAGCATTTT.

J is TRBJ1-3 and V is TRBV6-6; D gene ambiguous. Germline CDR1 MNHNY, CDR2 SVGAGI (reference sequence). CDR3 length equals 16 residues. V was shortened by 4 bases and J by 4 bases, with 17 bases between the two germline ends. CDR3 sequence (DNA): TGTGCCAGCAGTTCCAAGGGAGGGCTAACAGGAAACACCATATATTTT. It yields the protein CASSSKGGLTGNTIYF.

V gene TRBV4-1 combines with J gene TRBJ2-3, with D maybe TRBD1 (6 bases). The CDR3 length is 13 residues. In germline, CDR1 is MGHRA, CDR2 YSYEKL. Deletions cut 7 bases from V and 5 bases from J, with 13 bases between. The CDR3 region is CASNWAGEDTQYF. CDR3 sequence (DNA): TGCGCCAGCAACTGGGCAGGGGAAGATACGCAGTATTTT.